This TCR beta chain originates from a study of response to subunit inactivated influenza vaccine. The sample holds a few counts of this clonotype. TCRdb called the RT-PCR reads again in MiXCR, with one record for every CDR3 protein. Altogether 540,000 or so distinct CDR3 sequences are present, over 10% being singletons, with the ten largest covering around 13%. Germline V gives CDR1 ENHRY, CDR2 SYGVKD. The V and J ends lost 2 bases and 1 base respectively, with 5 bases between them. This CDR3 is 13 amino acids long. The source material was PBMCs from blood, sampled roughly 47 days after vaccination. The clonotype comes from a man aged 50-59 years who received an inactivated influenza vaccine. The V call is TRBV10-3, the J call TRBJ2-5; no firm D call. The CDR3 sequence: CAISEGRQETQYF. The CDR3 DNA reads TGTGCCATCAGTGAGGGCCGCCAAGAGACCCAGTACTTC.